The rows below give T cell receptor beta chains drawn from one sample of a study of blood T cell repertoires in COVID-19. Sequencing was performed with immunoSEQ multiplex PCR; in TCRdb, only in-frame clones are kept and a portion is missing. Here the sample spans 95,000 to 120,000 clones, over 75% being singletons. The sequencing sample was made of peripheral blood. Receptors originate from a woman in her 70s with acute or convalescent COVID-19. CDR3s leave out the opening cysteine and the closing phenylalanine or tryptophan. Rows give clone size only sometimes, using once, few, many, or a class for an expanded clone.

clone_size | v_call | cdr3_aa
NA | TRBV2 | ASGLSYEQY
NA | TRBV9 | ASSRPGGYSYGYT
NA | TRBV7-9 | ASSLGRDTIY
NA | TRBV7-2 | ASSLFRDSYEQY
NA | TRBV7-2 | ASSLEGVPLAKNIQY
NA | TRBV4-2 | ASSLEGTASGNTIY
NA | TRBV6-6 | ASSYARGTEAF
NA | TRBV6-5 | ASSYRTGRPEAF
NA | TRBV19 | ASSIGAGGQYNEQF
NA | TRBV7-2 | ASSRGLASQY
NA | TRBV5-1 | ASSTSGGDYEQY
NA | TRBV5-1 | ASSAGGTGDYGYT
NA | TRBV28 | ASRPGRDRGSYEQY
few | TRBV2 | ASSPRQGTTEAF
NA | TRBV4-1 | ASSQRGDSNQPQH
NA | TRBV28 | ASRASVGEQF
few | TRBV5-1 | ASSSGSISSTDTQY
few | TRBV27 | ASSLSPSGNAYNEQF
NA | TRBV7-2 | ASSFSGTSLYNEQF
few | TRBV19 | ASSKPTGVRTEAF
NA | TRBV19 | ASSPRPEASYGYT
NA | TRBV10-3 | AISGPGTGRNEQF
NA | TRBV20-1 | SAIDRASGYGYT
NA | TRBV5-8 | ASSLDRGEIYGYT
NA | TRBV28 | ASGVRGYGYT
NA | TRBV27 | ASSLTWDSQETQY
NA | TRBV9 | ASSGSTKNTGELF
NA | TRBV2 | ASRGTGVAKNIQY
many | TRBV6-2/TRBV6-3 | ASSLKGQGAYEQY
NA | TRBV28 | ASSLSPSNKYVEQY
NA | TRBV3-1/TRBV3-2 | ASSQEEERVQETQY
NA | TRBV3-1/TRBV3-2 | ASSQGNGGFRSGNTIY
NA | TRBV5-1 | ASSPGLAGVGEQF
NA | TRBV6-5 | ASSYSTDRGRGYT
NA | TRBV18 | ASSPPGAGNTIY
NA | TRBV18 | ASSPREGYT
NA | TRBV5-1 | ASSLAGTSGANTGELF
few | TRBV3-1/TRBV3-2 | ASSQLQGGTGYT
NA | TRBV7-9 | ASSLRQGGEKLF
NA | TRBV15 | ATRASGAGYGYT
NA | TRBV7-3 | ASSATDSINEQF
once | TRBV28 | ASKSKRGSSTDTQY
NA | TRBV3-1/TRBV3-2 | ASSQGREAYNEQF
NA | TRBV3-1/TRBV3-2 | ASSPPPSSGRSNEQY
NA | TRBV19 | ASSIIIGVGAGELF
NA | TRBV7-2 | ASSFQGMIGEQY
few | TRBV7-9 | ASSPLWTGTYGYT
NA | TRBV11-3 | ASSGGRDRGYTDTQY
NA | TRBV19 | ASSTGTSGGGETQY
NA | TRBV19 | ASSVNRGLYGYT
NA | TRBV29-1 | SGSSYNEQF
once | TRBV28 | ASSSLGRDGEKLF
NA | TRBV4-1 | ASSQGAGARIQYGYT
NA | TRBV2 | ASSGQGLAGASTDTQY